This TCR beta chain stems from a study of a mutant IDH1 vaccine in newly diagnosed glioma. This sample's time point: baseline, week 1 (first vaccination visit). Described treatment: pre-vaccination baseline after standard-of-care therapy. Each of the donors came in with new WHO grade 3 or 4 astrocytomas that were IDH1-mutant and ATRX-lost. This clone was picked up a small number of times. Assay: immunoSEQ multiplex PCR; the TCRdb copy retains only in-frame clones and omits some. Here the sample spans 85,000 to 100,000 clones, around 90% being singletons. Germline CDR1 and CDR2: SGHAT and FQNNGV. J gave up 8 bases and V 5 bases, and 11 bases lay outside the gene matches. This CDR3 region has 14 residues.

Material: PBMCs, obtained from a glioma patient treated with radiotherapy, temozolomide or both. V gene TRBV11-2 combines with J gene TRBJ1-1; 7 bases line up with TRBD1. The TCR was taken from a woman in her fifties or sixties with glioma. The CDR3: CASSQQTGLTEAFF. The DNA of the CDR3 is TGTGCCAGCAGCCAACAGACAGGGTTAACCGAAGCTTTCTTT.